A single sample gave rise to the 11 T cell receptor beta chains below, sequenced in a study of identical twins. MiXCR was run by TCRdb on the 5' RACE reads, yielding one entry per CDR3 protein. Of approximately 260,000 distinct CDR3 sequences detected, about 8% appear once; the ten largest clones hold approximately 3%. These data are also associated with another study on yellow fever vaccine responses in identical twins.

The sample taken for sequencing was CD8+ T cells sorted from blood. The receptors here all came from a woman aged 18-29 years in good health.

This clonotype occurred many times. The CDR3 DNA reads as TGTGCCAGCAGAAGGGGGGACGCTTACAATGAGCAGTTCTTC. Its translation: CASRRGDAYNEQFF. V and J are TRBV6-2 or TRBV6-3 and TRBJ2-1; perhaps D is TRBD1 or TRBD2 (6 bases each). Trimming took off 6 bases at V and 4 bases at J, with 13 bases between the two ends. Per germline, CDR1 MNHEY and CDR2 SVGEGT. The CDR3 sequence is 14 residues long.

This clonotype was recorded at least ten times. The rearrangement joins TRBV5-1 to TRBJ2-2; D remains ambiguous. V was shortened by 4 bases and J by 0 bases, with 4 bases between the two germline ends. Germline CDR1 and CDR2: SGHRS and YFSETQ. This CDR3 is built from 13 residues. The CDR3 is CASSPPNTGELFF. The CDR3 region has the DNA TGCGCCAGCAGCCCCCCGAACACCGGGGAGCTGTTTTTT.

The chain links TRBV27 to TRBJ2-5; 10 bases line up with TRBD2. The CDR3 loop spans 18 amino acids. V was pared by 1 base and J by 0 bases, with 8 bases of the junction left unmatched. Germline CDR1 MNHEY, CDR2 SMNVEV (reference sequence). Written as DNA, the CDR3 is TGTGCCAGCAGTTTATTAGCGGGGGGCCTTATGAACCAAGAGACCCAGTACTTC. It is translated as CASSLLAGGLMNQETQYF.

The rearrangement links TRBV6-1 to TRBJ2-4; D unresolved. V was trimmed by 5 bases and J by 0 bases, leaving 11 bases between them. Germline CDR1 and CDR2: MNHNS and SASEGT. The CDR3 loop spans 15 amino acids. Here the CDR3 reads CASSPEGLAKNIQYF. The CDR3 coding sequence is TGTGCCAGCAGTCCCGAAGGGCTAGCCAAAAACATTCAGTACTTC.

This sequence joins TRBV27 and TRBJ2-7; 8 nucleotides match TRBD2. Germline V gene lookup returns CDR1 MNHEY and CDR2 SMNVEV (reference sequence). The ends lost 6 bases at V and 2 bases at J; junction bases unmatched: 6. The CDR3 consists of 14 residues. The CDR3 spells CASSFSGAAYEQYF. CDR3 bases: TGTGCCAGCAGCTTTAGCGGGGCCGCCTACGAGCAGTACTTC.

The chain has TRBV5-1 and TRBJ2-7; D is ambiguous. This CDR3 contains 15 residues. Per the germline V gene, CDR1 is SGHRS and CDR2 is YFSETQ. Trimming took off 0 bases at V and 1 base at J, with 11 bases between the two ends. CDR3 in DNA: TGCGCCAGCAGCTTGGACGCTGGGGTGTCCTACGAGCAGTACTTC. It specifies CASSLDAGVSYEQYF.

This clonotype was counted many times. The rearrangement uses TRBV6-5 and TRBJ2-7; 7 nucleotides align to TRBD1. The CDR3 is 15 residues long. Germline loops: CDR1 MNHEY, CDR2 SVGAGI. With V trimmed by 8 bases and J by 0 bases, 10 bases remained unmatched. CDR3 sequence: CASSYGAGGSYEQYF. CDR3 DNA sequence: TGTGCCAGCTCCTATGGGGCAGGGGGCTCCTACGAGCAGTACTTC.

V gene TRBV7-8 combines with J gene TRBJ2-7; weak D call: TRBD2 (6 bases). CDR1 and CDR2 from the germline V gene are SGHVS and FQNEAQ. The CDR3 is made up of 15 amino acids. With 5 bases removed from V and 6 bases from J, the gap between germline ends came to 20 bases. In nucleotides, the CDR3 is TGTGCCAGCAGCCGGGGGATCGGTGGGTACTTCGAGCAGTACTTC. Protein product: CASSRGIGGYFEQYF.

This clonotype was counted only a few times. The chain links TRBV6-2 or TRBV6-3 to TRBJ1-1; the D is unclear. Germline values: CDR1 MNHEY, CDR2 SVGEGT. V dropped 0 bases and J dropped 7 bases, with 9 bases sitting between them. This CDR3 region has 13 residues. CDR3 protein: CASSYSITLEAFF. The CDR3 coding sequence is TGTGCCAGCAGTTACTCGATTACCCTTGAAGCTTTCTTT.

This clonotype occurred a few times. The gene calls are TRBV27 and TRBJ2-1; maybe TRBD2 (6 bases). The CDR3 runs 15 residues. Trimming shortened V by 2 bases and J by 6 bases, and 14 bases separated the two germline ends. Germline assignment: CDR1 MNHEY and CDR2 SMNVEV (reference sequence). CDR3 in DNA: TGTGCCAGCAGTTTACTTCTGGGGCGGGGCAATGAGCAGTTCTTC. Protein product: CASSLLLGRGNEQFF.

The chain employs TRBV5-1 and TRBJ1-1; D uncertain. The germline V and J ends were trimmed by 3 bases and 0 bases, with 12 bases remaining between them. Germline V gene data show CDR1 as SGHRS and CDR2 as YFSETQ. This CDR3 has 15 residues. CDR3 residues: CASSYLTEMNTEAFF. The CDR3 region has the DNA TGCGCCAGCAGCTACTTAACAGAAATGAACACTGAAGCTTTCTTT.